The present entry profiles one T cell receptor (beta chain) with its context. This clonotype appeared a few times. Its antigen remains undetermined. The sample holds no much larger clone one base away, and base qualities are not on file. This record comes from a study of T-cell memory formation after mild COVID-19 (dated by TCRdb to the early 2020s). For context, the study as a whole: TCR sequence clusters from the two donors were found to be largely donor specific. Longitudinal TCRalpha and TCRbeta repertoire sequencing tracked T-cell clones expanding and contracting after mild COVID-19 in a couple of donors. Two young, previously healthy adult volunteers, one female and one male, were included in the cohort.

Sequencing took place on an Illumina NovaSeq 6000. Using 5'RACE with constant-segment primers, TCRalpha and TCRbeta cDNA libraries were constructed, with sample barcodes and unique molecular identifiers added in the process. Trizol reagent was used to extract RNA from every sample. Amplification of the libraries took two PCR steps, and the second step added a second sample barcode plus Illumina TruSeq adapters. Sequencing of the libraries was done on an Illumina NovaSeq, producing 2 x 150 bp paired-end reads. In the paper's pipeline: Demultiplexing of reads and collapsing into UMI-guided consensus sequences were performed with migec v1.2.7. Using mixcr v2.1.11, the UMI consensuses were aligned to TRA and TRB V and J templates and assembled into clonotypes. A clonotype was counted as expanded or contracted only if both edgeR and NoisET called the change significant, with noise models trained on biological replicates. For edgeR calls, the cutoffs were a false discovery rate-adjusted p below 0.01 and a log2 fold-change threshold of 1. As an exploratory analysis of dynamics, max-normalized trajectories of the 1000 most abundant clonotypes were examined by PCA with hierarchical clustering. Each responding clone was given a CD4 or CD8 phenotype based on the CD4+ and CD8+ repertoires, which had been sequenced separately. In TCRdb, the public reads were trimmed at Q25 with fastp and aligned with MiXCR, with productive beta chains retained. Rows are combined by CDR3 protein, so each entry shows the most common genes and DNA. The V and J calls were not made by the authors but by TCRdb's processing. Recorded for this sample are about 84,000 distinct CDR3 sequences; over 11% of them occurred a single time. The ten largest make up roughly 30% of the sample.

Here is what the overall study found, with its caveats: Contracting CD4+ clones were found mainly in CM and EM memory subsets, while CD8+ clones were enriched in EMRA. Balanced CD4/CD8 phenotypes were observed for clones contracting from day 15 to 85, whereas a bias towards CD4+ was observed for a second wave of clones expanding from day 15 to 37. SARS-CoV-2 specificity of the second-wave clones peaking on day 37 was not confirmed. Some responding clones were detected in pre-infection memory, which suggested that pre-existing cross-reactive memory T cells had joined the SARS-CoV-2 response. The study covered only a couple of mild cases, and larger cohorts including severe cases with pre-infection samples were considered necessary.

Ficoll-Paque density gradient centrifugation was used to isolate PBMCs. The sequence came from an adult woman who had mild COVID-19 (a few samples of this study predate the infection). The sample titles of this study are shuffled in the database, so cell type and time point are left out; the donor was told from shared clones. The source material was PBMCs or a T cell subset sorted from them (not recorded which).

CDR3 protein: CAWSGPGRNYPYEQYF. In nucleotide form, the sequence is TGTGCCTGGAGTGGTCCGGGACGTAACTATCCCTACGAGCAGTACTTC. The V and J segments used are TRBV30 and TRBJ2-7; the D element could tentatively be TRBD1 or TRBD2, as 5 bases agree for each. From cysteine to phenylalanine, the CDR3 is 16 amino acids long. Only the CDR3 DNA is retained, 48 bases long and in frame from the first base. A distance of 18 bases separates the germline ends of V and J, which lose 1 base and 2 bases respectively. CDR1 and CDR2 are read off the germline V gene (reference sequence) as GTSNPN and SVGIG.